These 29 T cell receptor beta chains were sequenced from one sample in a study of blood T cells in healthy people across ages. Through a sample-barcoded 5' primer and a J-beta primer mix, a second PCR was run for about 6 to 11 cycles. Each CDR3 protein gets one entry after TCRdb re-called the 5' RACE reads with MiXCR. The data show 650,000 to 1,000,000 distinct CDR3 sequences, 46% seen once. Source material: blood. These receptors all come from an elderly man in good health.

The rearrangement uses TRBV10-2 and TRBJ1-6; D gene unclear. CDR3 size: 14 residues. Trimming took off 4 bases at V and 9 bases at J, with 13 bases between the two ends. Germline V CDR1 and CDR2: WSHSY, SAAADI. CDR3 residues: CASSVSEPSSPLHF. The DNA for the CDR3 is TGCGCCAGCAGTGTATCGGAGCCCAGTTCACCCCTCCACTTT.

The chain couples TRBV30 to TRBJ2-5; 8 bases are a match to TRBD1. Trimming at V came to 5 bases and at J to 9 bases, leaving 11 bases not matched to a gene. The CDR3 extends over 13 amino acids. The germline CDR1 and CDR2 sequences are GTSNPN and SVGIG (reference sequence). CDR3 nucleotides: TGTGCCTGGGGGCAGGGGGCCTACGAGGCCCAGTACTTC. Residues: CAWGQGAYEAQYF.

The chain links TRBV29-1 to TRBJ1-4; 7 nucleotides line up with TRBD1. The CDR3 is 14 residues long. The V segment lost 3 bases and the J segment 4 bases; nucleotides outside the gene matches: 5. CDR1 SQVTM and CDR2 ANQGSEA come from the germline V gene. CDR3 sequence (DNA): TGCAGCGTTGAGTGGGGACAGCTTAATGAAAAACTGTTTTTT. Amino acids: CSVEWGQLNEKLFF.

The chain employs TRBV10-2 and TRBJ1-3; D call uncertain. From germline, CDR1 is WSHSY and CDR2 SAAADI. The CDR3 runs 13 residues. The ends were cut back, 3 bases at V and 0 bases at J, with 3 bases in the middle. Here the CDR3 reads CASSDDSGNTIYF. The CDR3 nucleotides read TGCGCCAGCAGTGACGACTCTGGAAACACCATATATTTT.

V and J are TRBV20-1 and TRBJ1-2, with D possibly being TRBD1 (5 bases). The ends were cut back, 3 bases at V and 3 bases at J, with 11 bases in the middle. Germline V CDR1 and CDR2: DFQATT, SNEGSKA (reference sequence). The CDR3 totals 13 residues. CDR3 amino acids: CSASSGQHYGYTF. CDR3 bases: TGCAGTGCTAGTTCCGGACAACACTATGGCTACACCTTC.

CDR3 sequence reads: CASSEITSGRAAQYF. Written as DNA, the CDR3 is TGTGCCAGCAGTGAAATCACTAGCGGGAGGGCCGCGCAGTATTTT. The gene calls are TRBV6-1 and TRBJ2-3, with 13 bases that match TRBD2. The trim removed 2 bases at V and 10 bases at J, leaving 6 bases unmatched. This CDR3 is 15 amino acids long. Looked up from germline, CDR1 is MNHNS and CDR2 is SASEGT.

This clonotype has more than one count but fewer than ten. The chain couples TRBV5-1 to TRBJ2-2; perhaps TRBD1 as D (6 bases). V lost 2 bases and J lost 6, with 17 bases in between. Germline CDR1 and CDR2: SGHRS and YFSETQ. The CDR3 is 16 amino acids. The CDR3 is CASSLTGNLRSGELFF. CDR3 nucleotides: TGCGCCAGCAGCTTAACAGGGAACTTGCGGTCCGGGGAGCTGTTTTTT.

V is TRBV10-3 and J is TRBJ1-2, with 7 positions matching TRBD1. From germline, CDR1 is ENHRY and CDR2 SYGVKD. The trim removed 2 bases at V and 3 bases at J, leaving 9 bases unmatched. This CDR3 spans 16 amino acids. The chain's CDR3 is CAISEGISGTDYGYTF. For the CDR3, the DNA is TGTGCCATCAGTGAGGGAATCTCCGGGACAGACTATGGCTACACCTTC.

This clonotype was observed a handful of times. This rearrangement joins TRBV3-1 to TRBJ2-7, with no clear D. Germline lookup yields CDR1 LGHDT and CDR2 YNNKEL (reference sequence). Trimming left V 0 bases short and J 4 bases short, with 10 bases between. The CDR3 runs to 14 residues. For the CDR3, the DNA is TGTGCCAGCAGCCAAGAAATAGGTCGTTACGAGCAGTACTTC. Translating gives CASSQEIGRYEQYF.

J is TRBJ2-1 and V is TRBV7-2, with TRBD2 matching over 10 bases. Germline V gene sequence: CDR1 SGHTA, CDR2 FQGNSA. This CDR3 region has 14 residues. Germline trimming cut 6 bases from V and 6 bases from J; bases unmatched to any gene: 5. The CDR3 DNA reads TGTGCCAGCAGAACGGGACTAGCGACCAATGAGCAGTTCTTC. Its protein is CASRTGLATNEQFF.

This clonotype was counted ten times or more. The chain employs TRBV7-2 and TRBJ2-7; D might be TRBD2 (6 bases). CDR1 SGHTA and CDR2 FQGNSA come from the germline V gene. This CDR3 spans 13 amino acids. V was shortened by 4 bases and J by 4 bases, with 11 bases between the two germline ends. The CDR3 protein is CASSWLASYEQYF. In DNA, the CDR3 is TGTGCCAGCAGCTGGCTAGCGAGTTACGAGCAGTACTTC. The variable domain in full, with the rest retrieved from reference TRBV7-2 and TRBJ2-7, is GAGVSQSPSNKVTEKGKDVELRCDPISGHTALYWYRQSLGQGLEFLIYFQGNSAPDKSGLPSDRFSAERTGGSVSTLTIQRTQQEDSAVYLCASSWLASYEQYFGPGTRLTVT.

Points on this clonotype: One end of the junction does not line up with germline, which may come from a read error. The genes are TRBV6-6 and TRBJ1-2; D gene uncertain. Germline lookup yields CDR1 MNHNY and CDR2 SVGAGI (reference sequence). The CDR3 is 13 amino acids. CDR3 region: CTSSYGGNSGYTF. The CDR3, as DNA: TGTACCAGCAGTTACGGCGGGAACAGTGGCTACACCTTC.

This clonotype was picked up many times. J is TRBJ2-6 and V is TRBV5-1; 8 nucleotides agree with TRBD1. Germline-derived CDR1 and CDR2 are SGHRS and YFSETQ. This CDR3 is 18 amino acids long. The V gene end was trimmed by 2 bases and the J gene end by 0 bases; junction bases not matched to a gene: 7. CDR3 nucleotides: TGCGCCAGCAGCTTAGAGGGACAGGCATTCTCTGGGGCCAACGTCCTGACTTTC. Protein sequence: CASSLEGQAFSGANVLTF.

This clonotype was seen many times. The chain recombines TRBV20-1 with TRBJ2-3, with D uncertain. V shed 0 bases and J shed 0 bases, with 7 bases lying between them. The germline V gene encodes CDR1 DFQATT and CDR2 SNEGSKA (reference sequence). This CDR3 region has 14 residues. The DNA of the CDR3 is TGCAGTGCTAGAGATGCCGGGAGCACAGATACGCAGTATTTT. This gives the protein CSARDAGSTDTQYF.

The gene calls are TRBV5-1 and TRBJ2-5; 13 nucleotides align to TRBD2. The closer fit of TRBJ2-7 to the DNA end suggests the J call may be wrong. CDR1 is SGHRS and CDR2 is YFSETQ in the germline V gene. The CDR3 has 16 amino acids. The CDR3 sequence: CASSLAGTSGIDEQYF. The CDR3 coding sequence is TGCGCCAGCAGCTTGGCGGGGACTAGCGGGATCGACGAGCAGTACTTC.

This clonotype came up a few times. This chain joins TRBV12-3 or TRBV12-4 and TRBJ2-3; 12 bases match TRBD2. The length of the CDR3 is 17 residues. With V trimmed by 6 bases and J by 6 bases, 13 bases remained unmatched. The CDR3 sequence: CASRTTKLAGGRDTQYF. As DNA, the CDR3 is TGTGCCAGCAGGACTACCAAACTAGCGGGAGGCAGGGATACGCAGTATTTT.

In regard to this clonotype: The junction departs from the called germline gene at one end, perhaps through a read error. The V call is TRBV10-3, the J call TRBJ2-1; maybe TRBD1 (6 bases). This CDR3 comprises 17 residues. Germline V CDR1 and CDR2: ENHRY, SYGVKD. This CDR3 reads CTISESTLGTSNNEQFF. The CDR3, as DNA: TGTACCATCAGTGAGTCAACCTTAGGGACAAGCAACAATGAGCAGTTCTTC.

V is TRBV7-9 and J is TRBJ2-4; 8 nucleotides align to TRBD1. The CDR3 has 15 residues. V shed 1 base and J 2 bases; nucleotides not matched to a gene: 1. Per germline, CDR1 SEHNR and CDR2 FQNEAQ (reference sequence). CDR3 sequence: CASSLGTGSKNIQYF. The CDR3 DNA follows: TGTGCCAGCAGCTTAGGGACAGGGTCCAAAAACATTCAGTACTTC.

This clonotype was observed many times. The chain combines TRBV7-9 with TRBJ2-7, with D perhaps matching TRBD1 or TRBD2 (6 bases each). This CDR3 has 15 amino acids. The germline V and J ends were trimmed by 5 bases and 3 bases, with 17 bases remaining between them. Germline V gene data show CDR1 as SEHNR and CDR2 as FQNEAQ (reference sequence). The CDR3 loop reads CASSPVGGLIYEQYF. DNA for the CDR3: TGTGCCAGCAGCCCGGTTGGGGGGCTTATCTACGAGCAGTACTTC.

In its sample, this clonotype was seen a few times. V is TRBV2 and J is TRBJ2-1; D call uncertain. This CDR3 spans 13 amino acids. Germline CDR1 and CDR2: SNHLY and FYNNEI. Trimming took 5 bases from V and 7 from J, leaving 12 bases between them. CDR3 sequence (DNA): TGTGCCAGCAGTATTCTAGTTAGGAATGAGCAGTTCTTC. It translates to CASSILVRNEQFF. The entire variable domain, with the rest obtained from reference TRBV2 and TRBJ2-1, is as follows: EPEVTQTPSHQVTQMGQEVILRCVPISNHLYFYWYRQILGQKVEFLVSFYNNEISEKSEIFDDQFSVERPDGSNFTLKIRSTKLEDSAMYFCASSILVRNEQFFGPGTRLTVL.

The chain is built from TRBV21-1 and TRBJ2-7; the D segment call TRBD2 is taken from the table without a DNA check. TRBV21-1 represents a pseudogene. The CDR3 runs 19 residues. CDR3 nucleotides: TGTGCCAGCAGCAAAGCCCGACGTCTCATAGCGGGAGTCAGCTACGAGCAGTACTTC. Amino acids: CASSKARRLIAGVSYEQYF.

V usage is TRBV7-2 and J usage is TRBJ2-4, with D unresolved. The V and J ends lost 5 bases and 0 bases respectively, with 14 bases between them. In germline, CDR1 is SGHTA, CDR2 FQGNSA. This CDR3 is 16 amino acids long. CDR3 loop: CASSPMRTLAKNIQYF. CDR3 DNA: TGTGCCAGCAGCCCCATGCGTACGTTAGCCAAAAACATTCAGTACTTC. The full variable domain, completed using reference TRBV7-2 and TRBJ2-4, is GAGVSQSPSNKVTEKGKDVELRCDPISGHTALYWYRQSLGQGLEFLIYFQGNSAPDKSGLPSDRFSAERTGGSVSTLTIQRTQQEDSAVYLCASSPMRTLAKNIQYFGAGTRLSVL.

The rearrangement links TRBV29-1 to TRBJ2-1, with TRBD1 as a possible D gene (5 bases). The CDR3 loop spans 12 amino acids. Germline V gene lookup returns CDR1 SQVTM and CDR2 ANQGSEA. V dropped 5 bases and J dropped 7 bases, with 12 bases sitting between them. The CDR3 bases are TGCAGCGTTCAGGGTCTAGGGAATGAGCAGTTCTTC. Translation gives CSVQGLGNEQFF.

This chain links TRBV20-1 with TRBJ2-4; 7 bases line up with TRBD1. The J call may be wrong; the DNA end is better matched by TRBJ2-5. The CDR3 has 13 residues. CDR1 is DFQATT, CDR2 SNEGSKA, per germline (reference sequence). The CDR3 region is CSARVDREETQYF. DNA of the CDR3: TGCAGTGCTAGAGTTGACAGGGAGGAGACCCAGTACTTC.

The chain employs TRBV5-1 and TRBJ2-2, with unresolved D. The CDR3 has 14 amino acids. Trimming took off 4 bases at V and 4 bases at J, with 11 bases between the two ends. CDR1 is SGHRS and CDR2 is YFSETQ in the germline V gene. DNA for the CDR3: TGCGCCAGCAGCCCTCCCAAAAGCACCGGGGAGCTGTTTTTT. It codes for CASSPPKSTGELFF.

The chain uses TRBV12-3 or TRBV12-4 and TRBJ1-1; maybe TRBD1 (5 bases). V dropped 0 bases and J dropped 1 base, with 12 bases sitting between them. The CDR3 runs to 16 residues. CDR3 amino acids: CASSLALAGKNTEAFF. The CDR3 DNA reads as TGTGCCAGCAGTTTAGCGCTCGCAGGGAAGAACACTGAAGCTTTCTTT.

J is TRBJ2-1 and V is TRBV6-2 or TRBV6-3; possible D gene TRBD2, 6 bases. The germline V gene encodes CDR1 MNHEY and CDR2 SVGEGT. V shed 5 bases and J shed 5 bases, with 16 bases lying between them. The CDR3 consists of 15 residues. The CDR3 region is CASSRTNGSDNEQFF. The CDR3 nucleotides read TGTGCCAGCAGTCGGACTAACGGGAGTGACAATGAGCAGTTCTTC.

The chain uses TRBV12-3 or TRBV12-4 and TRBJ1-5; a possible D gene is TRBD1 (5 bases). The CDR3 runs to 16 residues. Deletions cut 4 bases from V and 2 bases from J, with 15 bases between. CDR3 DNA: TGTGCCAGCAGTTCCCGGGCTCAAGGGGGCAATCAGCCCCAGCATTTT. Translated: CASSSRAQGGNQPQHF.

CDR3 in DNA: TGTGCCAGCAGGCCACCTAGCCGTCGGGTCATTCAGTACTTC. It translates to CASRPPSRRVIQYF. The chain joins TRBV3-1 to TRBJ2-4; D perhaps matches TRBD2 (5 bases). The CDR3 extends over 14 amino acids. Per germline, CDR1 LGHDT and CDR2 YNNKEL (reference sequence). V was clipped by 6 bases and J by 9 bases, with 18 bases between them.